This section outlines one TCR beta chain sequence together with its context. The record originates from a study of shared clonotypes between healthy human individuals. Germline CDR1 SGHRS, CDR2 YFSETQ. Trimming left V 3 bases short and J 9 bases short, with 7 bases between. The CDR3 runs 12 residues. Assay execution took place at the deep level. Among the unsorted PBMC samples, replicate PCRs used about 300 ng DNA, approximately 30,000 T cell genomes. Method: immunoSEQ multiplex PCR; TCRdb's copy keeps in-frame clones and lacks some. Here the sample spans a few hundred thousand clones, 79% being singletons.

This clonotype was sampled from a woman aged 40 to 50 in good health. Some clones in this sample may be carry-over from other donors' samples. The chain couples TRBV5-1 to TRBJ1-6; perhaps TRBD1 as D (5 bases). The material sequenced was PBMCs. The CDR3 DNA follows: TGCGCCAGCAGCTGGGGCGTTTCACCCCTCCACTTT. Translation: CASSWGVSPLHF.